These T cell receptor beta chains were read from a single sample in a study of blood T cell repertoires in COVID-19. Here immunoSEQ multiplex PCR was the method, and the copy in TCRdb shows in-frame clones only, minus some. The sample records approximately 240,000 clones, about 90% being singletons. The specimen was PBMCs or T cells enriched from blood (not recorded which). These receptors were obtained from a woman between 18 and 29 years old who had recovered from COVID-19. The CDR3 runs from the conserved cysteine through the conserved F or W. The D gene is left open where the match is weak. Clone sizes are given selectively: once, few, many, or a class where the clone is expanded.

CDR3nt	CDR3aa	len	d_gene	abundance	j_gene	v_gene
TGTGCCAGCAGCCAAGATCGGCTAGCGGGGGTGAAATACAATGAGCAGTTCTTC	CASSQDRLAGVKYNEQFF	18	TRBD2	-	TRBJ2-1	TRBV4-2
TGTGCCACCAGCAGAGGGCCAGGCTCCTATGGCTACACCTTC	CATSRGPGSYGYTF	14	-	-	TRBJ1-2	TRBV15
TGTGCCACCAGTGAGCCGGGACAGGGCGCGGGCGGGGAGCTGTTTTTT	CATSEPGQGAGGELFF	16	TRBD1	-	TRBJ2-2	TRBV24-1
TGTGCCAGTAGTATGATCCCCGGGACAGGGGAGGGTTTCCAGCATTTT	CASSMIPGTGEGFQHF	16	TRBD1	-	TRBJ1-5	TRBV19
TGTGCCAGCAGCTTCTCCTGGAAAGGACAGAACACTGAAGCTTTCTTT	CASSFSWKGQNTEAFF	16	-	-	TRBJ1-1	TRBV5-6
TGTGCCAGCAGCCAAAGTGGCGAGACCCAGTACTTC	CASSQSGETQYF	12	-	-	TRBJ2-5	TRBV3-1/TRBV3-2
TGTGCCAGTAGTACAACAGGCCTACAGGGGGCTTTATTCTATGGCTACACCTTC	CASSTTGLQGALFYGYTF	18	TRBD1	-	TRBJ1-2	TRBV19
TGTGCCAGCAGCTACGGAGAGACCCAGTACTTC	CASSYGETQYF	11	-	-	TRBJ2-5	TRBV7-6
TGTGCCAGCAGGGCGGGAGGGGTAGGCTACGAGCAGTACTTC	CASRAGGVGYEQYF	14	TRBD2	-	TRBJ2-7	TRBV28
TGTGCCAGCAGTCAGACAGGGGAGGTTTCACCCCTCCACTTT	CASSQTGEVSPLHF	14	TRBD1	-	TRBJ1-6	TRBV28
TGTGCCAGCAGCTTGGAGCGGGAGTCCTACAATGAGCAGTTCTTC	CASSLERESYNEQFF	15	TRBD2	-	TRBJ2-1	TRBV5-4
TGTGCCAGCAGCCCCCGGGCGGGAGTCAGCACAGATACGCAGTATTTT	CASSPRAGVSTDTQYF	16	TRBD2	-	TRBJ2-3	TRBV11-3
TGTGCCAGCAGGTCGGGGGGGACTGAAGCTTTCTTT	CASRSGGTEAFF	12	-	-	TRBJ1-1	TRBV2
TGTGCCAGCAGCGGAAGGGCAGGGGACTATGGCTACACCTTC	CASSGRAGDYGYTF	14	-	-	TRBJ1-2	TRBV5-4
TGTGCCAGCAGCCAAGGACTAGCGGGAATTGATACGCAGTATTTT	CASSQGLAGIDTQYF	15	TRBD2	-	TRBJ2-3	TRBV3-1/TRBV3-2
TGTGCCAGCAGCCGGGTGGCTTCTTACGAGCAGTACTTC	CASSRVASYEQYF	13	-	-	TRBJ2-7	TRBV6-5
TGTGCCAGCAGCCGTCATACAGGGTCCGAAGCTTTCTTT	CASSRHTGSEAFF	13	-	-	TRBJ1-1	TRBV7-2
TGTGCCAGCAGCCGCCAGGGAGAGACCCAGTACTTC	CASSRQGETQYF	12	-	-	TRBJ2-5	TRBV7-8
TGTGCCAGCAGCTTGGAGGACAGGAGTAACTATGGCTACACCTTC	CASSLEDRSNYGYTF	15	TRBD1	-	TRBJ1-2	TRBV7-6
TGTGCCAGCAGTCCTGGCTCAATCAATGAAAAACTGTTTTTT	CASSPGSINEKLFF	14	-	once	TRBJ1-4	TRBV11-2
TGTGCCAGCAGTTGGCAGGGGGCTGGTGAAGCTTTCTTT	CASSWQGAGEAFF	13	TRBD1	-	TRBJ1-1	TRBV28